These T cell receptor beta chains were read from a single sample in a study of OX40 agonist ivuxolimab in advanced cancers. Sequenced by immunoSEQ multiplex PCR; TCRdb stores in-frame clones only, minus some. The top ten clones hold approximately 2.5% of a sample with under 100,000 clones, roughly 90% of them seen once. The source material was CD4+ or CD8+ T cells sorted from blood, sampled in a trial of the OX40 agonist ivuxolimab. These receptors came from an adult with an advanced solid tumor such as melanoma, head and neck, liver or kidney cancer. Both conserved end residues are part of each CDR3. A D gene is named only where the DNA matches it firmly. Not every row has a clone size; where given, it reads once, few, many or a size class.

J gene,V gene,CDR3 length,D gene,clone size,CDR3 protein,CDR3 DNA
TRBJ2-1,TRBV12-2,16,NA,NA,CASRLDSEGPYNEQFF,TGTGCAAGTCGCTTAGATAGCGAGGGTCCCTACAATGAGCAGTTCTTC
TRBJ2-1,TRBV29-1,13,NA,NA,CSVERVFGDEQFF,TGCAGCGTTGAGCGCGTTTTTGGGGATGAGCAGTTCTTC
TRBJ2-3,TRBV6-5,16,TRBD2,once,CATSWNLAGVADTQYF,TGTGCCACCAGTTGGAATCTAGCGGGAGTCGCCGATACGCAGTATTTT
TRBJ2-1,TRBV7-8,13,NA,few,CASSLAANSEQFF,TGTGCCAGCAGCTTAGCAGCCAACAGTGAGCAGTTCTTC
TRBJ1-1,TRBV6-6,13,NA,NA,CASSYDPNTEAFF,TGTGCCAGCAGTTACGACCCGAACACTGAAGCTTTCTTT
TRBJ2-3,TRBV6-5,15,NA,NA,CASSQGRSSTDTQYF,TGTGCCAGCAGCCAAGGCCGGTCTAGCACAGATACGCAGTATTTT
TRBJ2-3,TRBV5-1,13,NA,NA,CASSPPVADTQYF,TGCGCCAGCAGCCCGCCGGTTGCAGATACGCAGTATTTT
TRBJ1-5,TRBV2,16,NA,NA,CASSDPGGGGNQPQHF,TGTGCCAGCAGTGACCCTGGCGGGGGCGGCAATCAGCCCCAGCATTTT
TRBJ2-1,TRBV18,16,TRBD2,NA,CASSPNTGTSGSEQFF,TGTGCCAGCTCACCGAATACTGGGACTAGCGGGAGTGAGCAGTTCTTC
TRBJ1-5,TRBV4-1,13,NA,NA,CASSQDWAAQRHF,TGCGCCAGCAGCCAAGATTGGGCCGCTCAGCGGCATTTT
TRBJ2-7,TRBV18,14,NA,NA,CASSPPRGEYEQYF,TGTGCCAGCTCACCACCCCGAGGGGAATACGAGCAGTACTTC
TRBJ2-7,TRBV28,12,NA,NA,CASSSGLYEQYF,TGTGCCAGCAGTTCCGGCCTTTACGAGCAGTACTTC
TRBJ2-7,TRBV5-8,10,NA,NA,CASSRLEQYF,TGTGCCAGCAGCCGCCTCGAGCAGTACTTC
TRBJ2-2,TRBV19,12,NA,NA,CASTSRAGELFF,TGTGCCAGTACCTCTAGGGCCGGGGAGCTGTTTTTT
TRBJ2-7,TRBV7-9,11,NA,NA,CASIQEGTQYF,TGTGCCAGCATCCAGGAGGGGACGCAGTACTTC